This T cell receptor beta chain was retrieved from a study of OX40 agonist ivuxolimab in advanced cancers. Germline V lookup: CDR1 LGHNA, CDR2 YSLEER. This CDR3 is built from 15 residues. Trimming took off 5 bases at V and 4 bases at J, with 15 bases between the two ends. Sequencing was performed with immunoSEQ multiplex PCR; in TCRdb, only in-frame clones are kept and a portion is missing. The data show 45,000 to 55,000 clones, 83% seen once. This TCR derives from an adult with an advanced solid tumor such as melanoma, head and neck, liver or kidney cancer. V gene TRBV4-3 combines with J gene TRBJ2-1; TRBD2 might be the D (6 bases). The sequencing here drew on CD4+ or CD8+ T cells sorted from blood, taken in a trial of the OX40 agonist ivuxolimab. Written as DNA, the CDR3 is TGCGCCAGCAGCGCCGTCGGGGGTTCTTACAATGAGCAGTTCTTC. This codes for CASSAVGGSYNEQFF.